Listed below are T cell receptor beta chains from one sample, sequenced in a study of post-analysis software for immune sequencing data. TCRdb recomputed calls from the PCR reads with MiXCR, one row per CDR3 protein. The data hold approximately 460,000 distinct CDR3 sequences, with less than 45% observed a single time. Sample: blood. The receptor source for this set is a girl between 5 and 17 years old with multiple sclerosis. Both conserved end residues are part of each CDR3. A D gene is named only where the DNA matches it firmly. The size of a clone is reported for some rows only, either as once, few or many, or as a class for expanded clones.

>TRBJ2-1|TRBD2|few|TRBV7-9
TGTGCCAGCAGCTTGCGGGCTAGCGGGAGGGATGAGCAGTTCTTC
CASSLRASGRDEQFF
>TRBJ2-3|TRBD2|NA|TRBV27
TGTGCCAGCAGTCCGACTAGCGGGAGTAAACCAGATACGCAGTATTTT
CASSPTSGSKPDTQYF
>TRBJ2-7|NA|NA|TRBV4-1
TGCGCCAGCAGCCAAGGCCCCGGGAACCTATACGAGCAGTACTTC
CASSQGPGNLYEQYF
>TRBJ2-7|TRBD1|NA|TRBV4-2
TGTGCCAGCAGCCAAGATAGGCGGGACAGGGGAGGCAACGAGCAGTACTTC
CASSQDRRDRGGNEQYF
>TRBJ2-5|NA|NA|TRBV28
TGTGCCAGCATGGGCCAGGACTCCCAAGAGACCCAGTACTTC
CASMGQDSQETQYF
>TRBJ2-5|NA|NA|TRBV29-1
TGCAGCGTTTTTGGACCACAAGAGACCCAGTACTTC
CSVFGPQETQYF
>TRBJ2-1|NA|NA|TRBV3-1
TGTGCCAGCAGCCAAGGGACGGTCCACAATGAGCAGTTCTTC
CASSQGTVHNEQFF
>TRBJ2-4|TRBD1|NA|TRBV12-3/TRBV12-4
TGTGCCAGCAGTTTGGGACAGGTGAACGTCAAAAACATTCAGTACTTC
CASSLGQVNVKNIQYF
>TRBJ2-3|TRBD2|NA|TRBV5-6
TGTGCCAGCAGCTTGGGGGGCGGGAGGAGCACAGATACGCAGTATTTT
CASSLGGGRSTDTQYF
>TRBJ2-7|NA|few|TRBV5-5
TGTGCCAGCAGCCCGGGGCCTCGCGACGAGCAGTACTTC
CASSPGPRDEQYF
>TRBJ1-2|NA|NA|TRBV4-3
TGCGCCAGCAGCCAAGGGCGACAAACTCGAAGGAACTATGGCTACACCTTC
CASSQGRQTRRNYGYTF
>TRBJ1-4|TRBD1|few|TRBV4-3
TGCGCCAGCAGCCCCGACAGGGGGCTACGGGAAAAACTGTTTTTT
CASSPDRGLREKLFF
>TRBJ2-3|TRBD1|NA|TRBV29-1
TGCAGCGTTGAAGGGCAGGGGGCCACAGATACGCAGTATTTT
CSVEGQGATDTQYF
>TRBJ2-3|TRBD2|few|TRBV12-3/TRBV12-4
TGTGCCAGCAACGACGGGCTAGCGGGAGGTACGCAGTATTTT
CASNDGLAGGTQYF
>TRBJ2-1|NA|NA|TRBV9
TGTGCCAGCGCCCCAGGTGGGGAGACCTACAATGAGCAGTTCTTC
CASAPGGETYNEQFF
>TRBJ2-3|NA|many|TRBV5-1
TGCGCCAGCAGCCCCGGACAGAGCACAGATACGCAGTATTTT
CASSPGQSTDTQYF
>TRBJ1-5|TRBD1|NA|TRBV25-1
TGTGCCAGCAGTGAATCGGGGGACAGGGGTCAGCCCCAGCATTTT
CASSESGDRGQPQHF
>TRBJ1-5|NA|NA|TRBV7-8
TGTGCCAGCAGCCTCTTAGTAGGTAATCAGCCCCAGCATTTT
CASSLLVGNQPQHF
>TRBJ2-7|NA|once|TRBV29-1
TGCAGCGTTGAACTACCGGGACCGAGCTCCTACGAGCAGTACTTC
CSVELPGPSSYEQYF
>TRBJ1-4|TRBD1|NA|TRBV28
TGTGCCAGCAGTTTGACAGGGGATACTAATGAAAAACTGTTTTTT
CASSLTGDTNEKLFF
>TRBJ2-7|TRBD1|few|TRBV29-1
TGCAGCGGAGGGACAGGGGGCCCCTACGAGCAGTACTTC
CSGGTGGPYEQYF
>TRBJ1-1|TRBD1|few|TRBV5-1
TGCGCCAGCAGCTTGGTACAGGGGATCGAGAGCACTGAAGCTTTCTTT
CASSLVQGIESTEAFF